This T cell receptor beta chain originates from a study of regulatory T cells in long-lasting Graves disease. Combining iRepertoire HTBI primers with Arm-PCR of CDR3 regions, the authors built TCR beta libraries. TCRdb passed the multiplex PCR reads through MiXCR, listing each CDR3 protein once. Of about 310,000 distinct CDR3 sequences listed, 15% to 20% are singletons. This CDR3 region has 17 residues. Germline V gene data show CDR1 as MNHEY and CDR2 as SVGAGI. V lost 0 bases, J lost 0 bases, and 15 bases lay in between. Time point reported: newly diagnosed GD, antithyroid drugs for less than 3 months. The TCR library was prepared using RNA isolated from PBMCs.

The gene calls are TRBV6-5 and TRBJ2-7; D uncertain. Sequencing used peripheral blood mononuclear cells (PBMCs), obtained at new diagnosis, from a patient treated with antithyroid drugs. This clonotype was obtained from a female donor with Graves disease. CDR3 residues: CASSYSESAWLSYEQYF. The CDR3 region has the DNA TGTGCCAGCAGTTACTCCGAATCCGCGTGGCTCTCCTACGAGCAGTACTTC.